Sequencing of this TCR beta chain was carried out in a study of control samples from healthy donors and cancer patients. This table comes from immunoSEQ multiplex PCR, and its TCRdb copy is limited to in-frame clones, with some not included. The repertoire holds about 140,000 clones, less than 95% seen once, with over 6% in the top ten. The V gene lost 1 base and the J gene lost 6 bases, with 10 bases spanning the gap. Germline V gene sequence: CDR1 SGHAT, CDR2 FQNNGV. This CDR3 spans 13 amino acids. Sequencing was done on a sample of blood. The rearrangement links TRBV11-2 to TRBJ2-7, with no clear D. The TCR originated in a man younger than 30 in good health. CDR3 bases: TGTGCCAGCAGCTTAGGGCTATCCATCGAGCAGTACTTC. It specifies CASSLGLSIEQYF.